This T cell receptor (beta chain) was observed in a study of Graves' ophthalmopathy and Graves' hyperthyroidism. About the study: The study drew peripheral blood at initial diagnosis, before any treatment.

Ophthalmopathy donors were characterized by moderate-to-severe activity, CAS of at least 3, NOSPECS of at least 4, and duration under 3 months. The study's findings and limits: Ophthalmopathy progression was predicted with 70.59% sensitivity and 72% to 80% specificity.

Germline values: CDR1 LNHDA, CDR2 SQIVND (reference sequence). With 5 bases clipped from V and 5 bases from J, the junction kept 11 bases outside the gene matches. CDR3 length equals 15 residues. As the template, RNA transcripts were used to amplify TCR beta CDR3 regions. HTBI-primed RT-PCR formed the first round, and a multiplex PCR formed the second. TCRdb reanalysed the multiplex PCR reads using MiXCR and keeps one entry per CDR3 protein. The data show hundreds of thousands of distinct CDR3 sequences, approximately 39% seen once. This clonotype was counted at least ten times. Its antigen remains unknown.

Sequencing input: peripheral blood. This clonotype was obtained from an adult man with Graves' ophthalmopathy. The V gene is TRBV19, the J gene TRBJ2-5; 7 bases are shared with TRBD2. The DNA of the CDR3 is TGTGCCAGTAGTCCCACGGAGGCGGGGGTTGAGACCCAGTACTTC. The encoded protein is CASSPTEAGVETQYF.